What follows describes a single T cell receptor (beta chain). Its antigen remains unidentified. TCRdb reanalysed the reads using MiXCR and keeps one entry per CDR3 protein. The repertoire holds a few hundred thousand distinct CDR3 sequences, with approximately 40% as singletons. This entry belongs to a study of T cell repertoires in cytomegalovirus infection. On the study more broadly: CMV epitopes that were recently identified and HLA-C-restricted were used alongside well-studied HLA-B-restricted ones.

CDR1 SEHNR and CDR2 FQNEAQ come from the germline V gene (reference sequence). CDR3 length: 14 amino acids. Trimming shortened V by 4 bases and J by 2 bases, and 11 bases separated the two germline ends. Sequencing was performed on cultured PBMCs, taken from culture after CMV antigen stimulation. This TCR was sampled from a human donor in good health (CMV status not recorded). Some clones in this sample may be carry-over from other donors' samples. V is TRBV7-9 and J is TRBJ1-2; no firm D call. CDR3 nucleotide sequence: TGTGCCAGCAGCTCCCCCGGGAAGAACTATGGCTACACCTTC. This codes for CASSSPGKNYGYTF.